The 29 T cell receptor beta chains given below trace back to one sample, sequenced in a study of blood T cells in healthy people across ages (dated by TCRdb to the mid-2010s). The method behind the library was 5' RACE. Sequencing was carried out with an Illumina HiSeq 2500. A second about 7 to 12 cycle PCR used a sample-barcoded 5' primer and a J-beta primer mix. TCRdb cleaned the public reads at Q25 with fastp, built clones with MiXCR and kept in-frame beta chains. Identical CDR3 protein sequences are pooled into one entry, listed with their most common genes and DNA. For this sample the table gives around 1,100,000 distinct CDR3 sequences, of which around two fifths were detected only once. About 12% of the sample rests with the top ten. Sequences were obtained from blood. Receptors were obtained from a man aged 18 to 35 in good health.

In its sample, this clonotype was seen a few times. This chain connects TRBV9 to TRBJ2-3, with 11 bases that match TRBD2. The CDR3 sequence is 17 residues long. Germline V gives CDR1 SGDLS, CDR2 YYNGEE. The V gene end was trimmed by 4 bases and the J gene end by 1 base; junction bases not matched to a gene: 8. CDR3 protein: CASSSPTSGVRTDTQYF. The CDR3, as DNA: TGTGCCAGCAGCTCCCCGACTAGCGGGGTTCGCACAGATACGCAGTATTTT.

Ten or more counts support this clonotype. This rearrangement joins TRBV5-1 to TRBJ2-3; D is unresolved. The V gene's germline CDR1 is SGHRS and CDR2 YFSETQ. The CDR3 runs to 15 residues. Trimming stripped 0 bases from V and 4 bases from J, with 12 bases between. In DNA, the CDR3 is TGCGCCAGCAGCTTGGGCGCTCGTCTCGCAGATACGCAGTATTTT. Amino acid sequence: CASSLGARLADTQYF.

This clonotype was seen a few times. This rearrangement joins TRBV13 to TRBJ2-2, with D possibly matching TRBD2 (7 bases). V was shortened by 4 bases and J by 5 bases, with 26 bases between the two germline ends. CDR3 length: 19 amino acids. Germline values: CDR1 PRHDT, CDR2 FYEKMQ (reference sequence). The CDR3 sequence: CASSSYKVSAGAWTGELFF. The CDR3 region has the DNA TGTGCCAGCAGCTCCTACAAGGTTTCGGCGGGGGCGTGGACCGGGGAGCTGTTTTTT.

The chain carries TRBV5-6 and TRBJ1-2; TRBD1 is a possible D gene (6 bases). V was shortened by 0 bases and J by 5 bases, with 11 bases between the two germline ends. Per the germline V gene, CDR1 is SGHDT and CDR2 is YYEEEE. The CDR3 runs 14 residues. CDR3 sequence: CASSLGTVVYGYTF. The CDR3 DNA reads TGTGCCAGCAGCTTGGGGACAGTAGTATATGGCTACACCTTC.

This clonotype was detected only a few times. The junction does not match germline at one end; this may be a read error. This chain links TRBV20-1 with TRBJ2-1; D may match TRBD1 or TRBD2 (10 bases each). The V gene's germline CDR1 is DFQATT and CDR2 SNEGSKA (reference sequence). The CDR3 is 16 amino acids. This CDR3 reads CSTRDRGSGGHNEQFF. The CDR3 nucleotides read TGCAGTACTAGGGACAGGGGTAGCGGGGGGCACAATGAGCAGTTCTTC.

The rearrangement joins TRBV7-2 to TRBJ1-6; possibly TRBD1 for D (5 bases). The V end lost 2 bases, the J end lost 0 bases, and 11 bases lay between the germline ends. The CDR3 runs to 17 residues. Germline V CDR1 and CDR2: SGHTA, FQGNSA. As DNA, the CDR3 is TGTGCCAGCAGCTTAAAGGGGACGAGCTCCTATAATTCACCCCTCCACTTT. Protein product: CASSLKGTSSYNSPLHF. Combining the CDR3 with reference TRBV7-2 and TRBJ1-6 gives the whole variable domain GAGVSQSPSNKVTEKGKDVELRCDPISGHTALYWYRQSLGQGLEFLIYFQGNSAPDKSGLPSDRFSAERTGGSVSTLTIQRTQQEDSAVYLCASSLKGTSSYNSPLHFGNGTRLTVT.

This clonotype was observed at least ten times. The gene calls are TRBV12-3 or TRBV12-4 and TRBJ1-5; TRBD1 agrees at 9 bases. The CDR3 length is 14 residues. V was clipped by 4 bases and J by 7 bases; unmatched bases: 5. The CDR3 nucleotides read TGTGCCAGCAGTTATGACAGGGGGAACCAGCCCCAGCATTTT. Translation gives CASSYDRGNQPQHF.

This clonotype came up a few times. V is TRBV15 and J is TRBJ2-5; a possible D gene is TRBD2 (6 bases). Trimming removed 6 bases from V and 11 bases from J, with 25 bases in between. This CDR3 contains 15 residues. The V gene's germline CDR1 is LNHNV and CDR2 YYDKDF (reference sequence). CDR3 nucleotides: TGTGCCACCAGGAGTTCAGGGAGATCTCCGGGAGAGCAGTACTTC. This sequence encodes CATRSSGRSPGEQYF.

The chain has TRBV20-1 and TRBJ2-4; 7 bases fit TRBD1. The J call is uncertain, as TRBJ2-7 better fits the DNA end. The CDR3 is made up of 13 amino acids. CDR1 is DFQATT, CDR2 SNEGSKA, per germline (reference sequence). CDR3 sequence (DNA): TGCAGTGCTAGTCGGGACAGATACTACGAGCAGTACTTC. Protein: CSASRDRYYEQYF.

The table lists this clonotype with a few counts. This chain's CDR3 is CSLFAVGAGDTEAFF. The DNA of the CDR3 is TGCAGTCTCTTTGCAGTCGGGGCTGGGGACACTGAAGCTTTCTTT. V is TRBV20-1 and J is TRBJ1-1, with a tentative D call TRBD1 (5 bases). This CDR3 has 15 residues. With 8 bases removed from V and 3 bases from J, the gap between germline ends came to 22 bases. Germline CDR1 reads DFQATT; CDR2 reads SNEGSKA (reference sequence).

This clonotype came up a few times. The chain has TRBV6-5 and TRBJ2-7; either TRBD1 or TRBD2 may supply D (6 bases each). The germline gives CDR1 MNHEY, CDR2 SVGAGI. The CDR3 has 15 residues. V was shortened by 4 bases and J by 7 bases, with 20 bases between the two germline ends. CDR3 loop: CASSSLAGGAKEQYF. The CDR3 DNA sequence: TGTGCCAGCAGTTCCCTGGCCGGGGGCGCGAAAGAGCAGTACTTC.

This clonotype was observed a few times. An end of the junction differs from the germline gene, which may be a read error. The chain couples TRBV6-5 to TRBJ1-4; D is unresolved. This CDR3 is built from 16 residues. Germline V gene sequence: CDR1 MNHEY, CDR2 SVGAGI. CDR3 amino acids: CAGSYSTPTTNEKLFF. The CDR3 DNA reads TGTGCCGGCAGTTACTCGACTCCAACAACTAATGAAAAACTGTTTTTT.

The chain employs TRBV12-5 and TRBJ2-3, with TRBD1 matching 7 bases. This CDR3 is built from 15 residues. From germline, CDR1 is LGHNT and CDR2 FRNRAP. V dropped 4 bases and J dropped 2; count of bases not matched to a gene: 6. The DNA of the CDR3 is TGTGCTAGTGGTTCCATCCAGGGGGACACAGATACGCAGTATTTT. This translates into CASGSIQGDTDTQYF.

The V and J genes are TRBV28 and TRBJ2-3, with D perhaps matching TRBD1 or TRBD2 (5 bases each). Trimming took off 5 bases at V and 1 base at J, with 25 bases between the two ends. Germline assignment: CDR1 MDHEN and CDR2 SYDVKM. The CDR3 is 19 amino acids. The chain's CDR3 is CASSRRGVGASRGTDTQYF. The CDR3 DNA reads as TGTGCCAGCAGTCGTCGGGGCGTGGGAGCCTCCCGTGGCACAGATACGCAGTATTTT.

CDR3 sequence: CSARSTDSSYEQYF. The CDR3 coding sequence is TGCAGTGCTAGATCCACGGACAGCTCCTACGAGCAGTACTTC. The rearrangement uses TRBV20-1 and TRBJ2-7, with TRBD1 as a possible D gene (6 bases). The CDR3 length is 14 residues. The V gene's germline CDR1 is DFQATT and CDR2 SNEGSKA (reference sequence). Trimming stripped 2 bases from V and 0 bases from J, with 11 bases between.

The V gene is TRBV27, the J gene TRBJ1-5; D gene unclear. This CDR3 is built from 15 residues. The germline V gene has CDR1 MNHEY and CDR2 SMNVEV (reference sequence). V lost 4 bases, J lost 0 bases, and 10 bases lay in between. The CDR3 bases are TGTGCCAGCAGTTCCCTGAAAAGTAGCAATCAGCCCCAGCATTTT. Amino acid sequence: CASSSLKSSNQPQHF.

A few counts support this clonotype. This chain connects TRBV4-3 to TRBJ1-4; 7 bases are a match to TRBD1. The J segment lost 6 bases and the V segment lost 2 bases, leaving 6 bases of the junction unmatched. This CDR3 region has 15 residues. The germline V gene has CDR1 LGHNA and CDR2 YSLEER. CDR3 DNA: TGCGCCAGCAGCCAACGAACAGGGGCCGATGAAAAACTGTTTTTT. Protein product: CASSQRTGADEKLFF.

This clonotype was detected only a few times. The chain uses TRBV6-5 and TRBJ1-4; D is unresolved. Trimming pared 4 bases from V and 6 bases from J, leaving 9 bases between. The CDR3 runs 13 residues. Germline loops: CDR1 MNHEY, CDR2 SVGAGI. The CDR3 DNA reads TGTGCCAGCAGTTCCCGTCCCGATGAAAAACTGTTTTTT. This sequence encodes CASSSRPDEKLFF.

The V call is TRBV5-1, the J call TRBJ2-1; 10 bases align to TRBD2. CDR3 length: 15 residues. Germline V gives CDR1 SGHRS, CDR2 YFSETQ. V lost 0 bases and J lost 5; bases outside the gene matches: 2. This CDR3 reads CASSLALAGDNEQFF. The CDR3 nucleotides read TGCGCCAGCAGCTTGGCCCTAGCGGGGGACAATGAGCAGTTCTTC.

The CDR3 DNA is TGTGCCAGCAGCTTAGCTTGGGAAGAGACCCAGTTCTTC. Protein sequence: CASSLAWEETQFF. This sequence joins TRBV7-2 and TRBJ2-1; no clear D gene. CDR3 size: 13 residues. The germline V and J ends were trimmed by 0 bases and 13 bases, with 13 bases remaining between them. The germline V gene encodes CDR1 SGHTA and CDR2 FQGNSA.

On this clonotype itself: Just one base apart from a much larger clone, this may be a read error. The chain couples TRBV28 to TRBJ1-5; D gene unclear. The CDR3 loop spans 12 amino acids. Germline V CDR1 and CDR2: MDHEN, SYDVKM. The CDR3 protein is CTSSVGYQPQHF. The DNA for the CDR3 is TGTACCAGCAGTGTTGGTTATCAGCCCCAGCATTTT.

As for this clonotype: Sequence at one end of the junction differs from germline and may be a read error. The V and J genes are TRBV20-1 and TRBJ2-2, with D possibly being TRBD2 (7 bases). The CDR3 runs 16 residues. Germline loops: CDR1 DFQATT, CDR2 SNEGSKA (reference sequence). As DNA, the CDR3 is TGCAGTGCTAGAGATCCAAGGGGGGGGAACACCGGGGAGTTGTTTTTT. Amino acids: CSARDPRGGNTGELFF.

The V gene is TRBV20-1, the J gene TRBJ1-2; 8 nucleotides agree with TRBD1. CDR1 is DFQATT and CDR2 is SNEGSKA in the germline V gene (reference sequence). V lost 6 bases, J lost 2 bases, and 11 bases stayed unmatched. The CDR3 has 15 amino acids. Here the CDR3 reads CSADPRTGTNYGYTF. CDR3 in DNA: TGCAGTGCCGACCCCCGGACAGGGACGAACTATGGCTACACCTTC.

The V gene is TRBV25-1, the J gene TRBJ1-4; D gene ambiguous. V was clipped by 1 base and J by 10 bases, with 7 bases between them. CDR1 MGHDK and CDR2 SYGVNS come from the germline V gene. The CDR3 is 12 residues long. The CDR3 reads CASSEWVGKLFF. The CDR3 nucleotides read TGTGCCAGCAGTGAATGGGTAGGAAAACTGTTTTTT.

This clonotype was seen at least ten times. The rearrangement uses TRBV27 and TRBJ2-1; 9 positions agree with TRBD2. This CDR3 is 16 amino acids long. CDR1 and CDR2 from the germline V gene are MNHEY and SMNVEV (reference sequence). V trimming: 4 bases; J trimming: 0 bases; junction bases outside the gene matches: 4. The CDR3 spells CASSSRAGGSYNEQFF. The CDR3 DNA reads TGTGCCAGCAGTTCTCGAGCGGGGGGCTCCTACAATGAGCAGTTCTTC.

CDR3 DNA: TGTGCCAGCAGTCGACGGACTAGCGGGTACAATGAGCAGTTCTTC. Encoded protein: CASSRRTSGYNEQFF. The rearrangement joins TRBV6-5 to TRBJ2-1, with TRBD2 identical over 11 bases. This CDR3 has 15 amino acids. Looked up from germline, CDR1 is MNHEY and CDR2 is SVGAGI. V gave up 5 bases and J gave up 4 bases; unmatched junction bases: 4.

This chain uses TRBV11-3 with TRBJ2-1; D may correspond to TRBD1 or TRBD2 (5 bases each). The CDR3 extends over 14 amino acids. CDR1 and CDR2 from the germline V gene are SGHNT and YENEEA. Trimming removed 5 bases from V and 5 bases from J, with 13 bases in between. The CDR3 region is CASSHGAGNNEQFF. The CDR3 nucleotides read TGTGCCAGCAGCCACGGGGCAGGGAACAATGAGCAGTTCTTC.

The chain couples TRBV5-1 to TRBJ2-3; 7 nucleotides line up with TRBD1. The V gene's germline CDR1 is SGHRS and CDR2 YFSETQ. The V and J ends lost 5 bases and 0 bases, in that order; junction bases with no gene match: 3. CDR3 length equals 14 residues. CDR3 loop: CASSGGQSTDTQYF. The CDR3 nucleotides read TGCGCCAGCAGTGGGGGACAGAGCACAGATACGCAGTATTTT. The variable domain in full, completed from reference TRBV5-1 and TRBJ2-3, reads KAGVTQTPRYLIKTRGQQVTLSCSPISGHRSVSWYQQTPGQGLQFLFEYFSETQRNKGNFPGRFSGRQFSNSRSEMNVSTLELGDSALYLCASSGGQSTDTQYFGPGTRLTVL.

This clonotype came up a few times. CDR3 loop: CATREGGYTF. DNA for the CDR3: TGTGCCACCCGAGAGGGTGGCTACACCTTC. The rearrangement joins TRBV6-6 to TRBJ1-2; D gene unclear. Trimming removed 10 bases at V and 7 bases at J, with 10 bases between. The length of the CDR3 is 10 residues. Germline loops: CDR1 MNHNY, CDR2 SVGAGI (reference sequence).